This T cell receptor beta chain appears in the sequencing data of a study of control samples from healthy donors and cancer patients. Generated by immunoSEQ multiplex PCR, the TCRdb table keeps only in-frame clones and is missing some. The data contain 150,000 to 200,000 clones, under 95% of them seen just once; the ten biggest clones take up 1.1% to 1.5%. CDR1 and CDR2 (germline): MNHEY, SMNVEV (reference sequence). The CDR3 is 14 residues long. V lost 2 bases and J lost 2, with 7 bases in between. The origin of this receptor is a woman aged 18-30 years in good health. The rearrangement links TRBV27 to TRBJ1-3; no clear D gene. Sequenced sample: blood. CDR3 DNA: TGTGCCAGCAGTTTAACGCTCACTGGAAACACCATATATTTT. It codes for CASSLTLTGNTIYF.